One and the same sample provided the 25 T cell receptor beta chains below, sequenced in a study of preoperative IRX-2 immunotherapy in early breast cancer. TCRdb keeps only in-frame clones here, not all; method: immunoSEQ multiplex PCR. This table has roughly 34,000 clones, just under 90% appearing once. The treatment denotes: preoperative locoregional IRX-2 cytokine immunotherapy. The material sequenced was tumor tissue, taken after IRX-2 immunotherapy. These receptors were collected from a human donor with breast cancer.

The CDR3 coding sequence is TGTGCCAGCTCACCCACAGGGGTCTCTACCGGGGCCAACGTCCTGACTTTC. It is translated as CASSPTGVSTGANVLTF. V usage is TRBV18 and J usage is TRBJ2-6, with 7 bases matching TRBD1. From germline, CDR1 is KGHSH and CDR2 LQKENI. V shed 3 bases, J shed 4 bases, and the junction held 9 bases outside the gene matches. This CDR3 has 17 amino acids.

This clone was observed a few times. This chain connects TRBV11-3 to TRBJ2-3, with TRBD1 as a possible D gene (5 bases). The CDR3 is made up of 16 amino acids. Trimming removed 1 base at V and 3 bases at J, with 14 bases between. Per the germline V gene, CDR1 is SGHNT and CDR2 is YENEEA. The CDR3 protein is CASSLGGRVRTDTQYF. Here the CDR3 DNA reads TGTGCCAGCAGCTTAGGGGGCAGGGTTAGGACAGATACGCAGTATTTT.

In its sample, this clone was seen once. The chain is built from TRBV16 and TRBJ1-2; 7 bases map to TRBD1. Germline-derived CDR1 and CDR2 are KGHSY and FQNENV. V trimming: 6 bases; J trimming: 5 bases; junction bases outside the gene matches: 12. The CDR3 is made up of 15 amino acids. The CDR3 loop reads CASSSFADREYGYTF. For the CDR3, the DNA is TGTGCCAGCAGTTCCTTCGCCGACAGGGAGTATGGCTACACCTTC.

The rearrangement uses TRBV11-3 and TRBJ2-5, with D tentatively TRBD2 (5 bases). This CDR3 has 15 amino acids. CDR1 SGHNT and CDR2 YENEEA come from the germline V gene. Trimming removed 4 bases from V and 5 bases from J, with 17 bases in between. CDR3 loop: CASSSVHGVVETQYF. As DNA, the CDR3 is TGTGCCAGCAGCTCCGTCCACGGGGTAGTTGAGACCCAGTACTTC.

The V and J genes are TRBV6-8 and TRBJ2-3; TRBD1 aligns across 10 bases. CDR3 length equals 15 residues. V dropped 5 bases and J dropped 2; count of bases not matched to a gene: 4. Germline V gene lookup returns CDR1 MNHGY and CDR2 SAAAGT. The CDR3, as DNA: TGTGCCAGCAGTCGACAGGGGGCGTCCACAGATACGCAGTATTTT. Translated, it gives CASSRQGASTDTQYF.

The CDR3 loop is CASSPAGTAATNEKLFF. CDR3 sequence (DNA): TGTGCCAGCTCCCCCGCCGGGACTGCAGCAACTAATGAAAAACTGTTTTTT. V usage is TRBV18 and J usage is TRBJ1-4; weak D call: TRBD1 (5 bases). Germline V gene lookup returns CDR1 KGHSH and CDR2 LQKENI. The V and J ends lost 6 bases and 0 bases respectively, with 17 bases between them. The CDR3 length is 17 residues.

The V and J genes are TRBV14 and TRBJ1-5; D possibly corresponds to TRBD1 (6 bases). This CDR3 is built from 14 residues. Germline V gene lookup returns CDR1 SGHDN and CDR2 FVKESK. V was trimmed by 5 bases and J by 3 bases, leaving 11 bases between them. CDR3 in amino acids: CASSRGGYNQPQHF. DNA for the CDR3: TGTGCCAGCAGCAGAGGGGGGTACAATCAGCCCCAGCATTTT.

The chain has TRBV19 and TRBJ2-2, with a tentative D call TRBD2 (5 bases). Germline lookup yields CDR1 LNHDA and CDR2 SQIVND (reference sequence). The CDR3 extends over 14 amino acids. V shed 2 bases and J shed 5 bases, with 9 bases lying between them. The DNA of the CDR3 is TGTGCCAGTAGTATACTAGCTGCTACCGGGGAGCTGTTTTTT. Translation gives CASSILAATGELFF.

V and J are TRBV10-3 and TRBJ2-4, with D perhaps TRBD1 (5 bases). Germline V lookup: CDR1 ENHRY, CDR2 SYGVKD. V dropped 0 bases and J dropped 1 base, with 10 bases sitting between them. The CDR3 loop spans 16 amino acids. The CDR3 sequence is CAISESGRAAKNIQYF. CDR3 coding DNA: TGTGCCATCAGTGAGTCAGGCAGGGCGGCCAAAAACATTCAGTACTTC.

The chain employs TRBV7-6 and TRBJ1-2; maybe TRBD1 (6 bases). The CDR3 consists of 15 residues. Trimming shortened V by 1 base and J by 7 bases, and 16 bases separated the two germline ends. Looked up from germline, CDR1 is SGHVS and CDR2 is FNYEAQ. The DNA for the CDR3 is TGTGCCAGCAGCTTAGACTGGGCAGGGGCGTCTGGCTACACCTTC. Its translation: CASSLDWAGASGYTF.

The chain carries TRBV29-1 and TRBJ2-2; the D is unclear. Per germline, CDR1 SQVTM and CDR2 ANQGSEA. CDR3 length equals 15 residues. V lost 7 bases and J 0 bases, leaving 15 bases between the germline ends. CDR3 DNA sequence: TGCAGCGCCGTACTCAGCCCCTCGAACACCGGGGAGCTGTTTTTT. Amino acid sequence: CSAVLSPSNTGELFF.

This clone occurred a few times. The chain recombines TRBV30 with TRBJ1-3, with D hard to call. From germline, CDR1 is GTSNPN and CDR2 SVGIG (reference sequence). The CDR3 spans 12 residues. With 2 bases removed from V and 3 bases from J, the gap between germline ends came to 5 bases. CDR3: CAWSTGGNTIYF. CDR3 nucleotides: TGTGCCTGGAGTACGGGTGGAAACACCATATATTTT. Supplemented by reference TRBV30 and TRBJ1-3, the full variable domain reads SQTIHQWPATLVQPVGSPLSLECTVEGTSNPNLYWYRQAAGRGLQLLFYSVGIGQISSEVPQNLSASRPQDRQFILSSKKLLLSDSGFYLCAWSTGGNTIYFGEGSWLTVV.

This chain joins TRBV19 and TRBJ1-5; weak D call: TRBD1 (6 bases). The CDR3 extends over 15 amino acids. The germline V gene has CDR1 LNHDA and CDR2 SQIVND (reference sequence). V was shortened by 6 bases and J by 6 bases, with 18 bases between the two germline ends. The CDR3 spells CASRVRQGTVQPQHF. CDR3 coding DNA: TGTGCCAGTAGGGTCCGGCAGGGGACCGTTCAGCCCCAGCATTTT.

This chain connects TRBV11-3 to TRBJ1-3; a possible D gene is TRBD1 (6 bases). Trimming took 5 bases from V and 0 from J, leaving 8 bases between them. The CDR3 sequence is 14 residues long. Germline CDR1 is SGHNT and CDR2 is YENEEA. The CDR3 coding sequence is TGTGCCAGCAGCCGGGACAACTCTGGAAACACCATATATTTT. Its translation: CASSRDNSGNTIYF.

The V call is TRBV29-1, the J call TRBJ2-2, with unresolved D. CDR3 size: 13 residues. Trimming removed 3 bases at V and 1 base at J, with 6 bases between. Per the germline V gene, CDR1 is SQVTM and CDR2 is ANQGSEA. CDR3 residues: CSVDGQNTGELFF. The CDR3 coding sequence is TGCAGCGTTGACGGGCAGAACACCGGGGAGCTGTTTTTT.

The rearrangement uses TRBV6-8 and TRBJ1-2; D is ambiguous. Germline loops: CDR1 MNHGY, CDR2 SAAAGT. Trimming stripped 6 bases from V and 4 bases from J, with 9 bases between. This CDR3 has 12 amino acids. The CDR3 is CASREQSYGYTF. In DNA, the CDR3 is TGTGCCAGCAGGGAACAGAGCTATGGCTACACCTTC.

The J gene is TRBJ1-2, the V gene TRBV7-2; maybe TRBD1 (5 bases). Looked up from germline, CDR1 is SGHTA and CDR2 is FQGNSA. V was cut by 5 bases and J by 0 bases, with 16 bases left in between. The CDR3 extends over 16 amino acids. The CDR3 here is CASSRGGNPANYGYTF. The CDR3 coding sequence is TGTGCCAGCAGCCGCGGGGGGAATCCCGCTAACTATGGCTACACCTTC.

This chain joins TRBV23-1 and TRBJ1-5; D remains unclear. TRBV23-1 is known as an ORF, though its function is uncertain. V dropped 7 bases and J dropped 1 base, with 14 bases sitting between them. The CDR3 consists of 15 residues. The CDR3 DNA sequence: TGCGCCAGCACCCCGATCCAGGAAAGCAATCAGCCCCAGCATTTT. This encodes CASTPIQESNQPQHF.

The gene calls are TRBV7-7 and TRBJ2-1, with TRBD1 matching over 9 bases. Per the germline V gene, CDR1 is SSHAT and CDR2 is FNYEAQ (reference sequence). The V gene end was trimmed by 4 bases and the J gene end by 4 bases; junction bases not matched to a gene: 8. The CDR3 has 16 amino acids. CDR3 sequence reads: CASSSRDRGSYNEQFF. In nucleotides, the CDR3 is TGTGCCAGCAGCTCACGTGACAGGGGGTCATACAATGAGCAGTTCTTC.

V gene TRBV19 combines with J gene TRBJ2-3; D is perhaps TRBD1 (7 bases). CDR1 and CDR2 (germline): LNHDA, SQIVND (reference sequence). The germline V and J ends were trimmed by 4 bases and 2 bases, with 19 bases remaining between them. This CDR3 has 17 amino acids. This CDR3 reads CASSNRGLAGLTDTQYF. The CDR3 nucleotides read TGTGCCAGTAGTAATAGGGGGCTTGCGGGGCTCACAGATACGCAGTATTTT.

The chain employs TRBV7-1 and TRBJ1-2, with a possible D match to TRBD1 (6 bases). TRBV7-1 is an ORF; its function is uncertain. The V and J ends lost 3 bases and 5 bases respectively, with 10 bases between them. This CDR3 has 13 amino acids. The CDR3 nucleotides are TGTGCCAGCAGCTCTGGGGGGCAGTATGGCTACACCTTC. Translated: CASSSGGQYGYTF.

The gene calls are TRBV28 and TRBJ2-5, with 16 bases that match TRBD2. Trimming cost V 4 bases and J 8 bases; bases outside gene matches: 10. There are 17 residues in the CDR3. Germline V gene data show CDR1 as MDHEN and CDR2 as SYDVKM. The CDR3 region has the DNA TGTGCCAGCAGTTCGAACCCGGGACTAGCGGGGGGGCGAACCCAGTACTTC. Translating gives CASSSNPGLAGGRTQYF.

CDR3 DNA: TGTGCCAGCAGTGGGACCCGGACAGGGGTCACCGGGGAGCTGTTTTTT. Translating it yields CASSGTRTGVTGELFF. The chain uses TRBV25-1 and TRBJ2-2; 9 bases are shared with TRBD1. Germline V CDR1 and CDR2: MGHDK, SYGVNS. The CDR3 contains 16 residues. V lost 4 bases to trimming and J lost 4 bases; unmatched junction nucleotides: 7.

This sequence joins TRBV15 and TRBJ1-2; no clear D. Germline loops: CDR1 LNHNV, CDR2 YYDKDF (reference sequence). The CDR3 sequence is 15 residues long. V shed 1 base and J shed 7 bases, with 16 bases lying between them. CDR3 DNA sequence: TGTGCCACCAGCAGAGCTTTGTTTGGGGAGGGTGGCTACACCTTC. It specifies CATSRALFGEGGYTF.

The chain joins TRBV12-5 to TRBJ1-5, with D possibly matching TRBD1 (5 bases). Germline V CDR1 and CDR2: LGHNT, FRNRAP. This CDR3 has 13 residues. The CDR3 reads CATARGGNQPQHF. CDR3 DNA: TGTGCCACCGCCCGGGGCGGCAATCAGCCCCAGCATTTT.